The 18 T cell receptor beta chains listed next were all sequenced from one sample in a study of CD8 T cells in ankylosing spondylitis. TCRdb processed the 5' RACE reads anew with MiXCR; each CDR3 protein has one entry. The sample contains tens of thousands of distinct CDR3 sequences, roughly 6.8% of which appear only once. The material sequenced was blood, either unsorted or a sorted T cell fraction (not recorded which). Receptors originate from a male donor with ankylosing spondylitis or in good health (not recorded which).

This clonotype was seen once. This chain joins TRBV20-1 and TRBJ2-1; 13 bases are shared with TRBD2. Germline CDR1 reads DFQATT; CDR2 reads SNEGSKA (reference sequence). V shed 7 bases, J shed 0 bases, and the junction held 12 bases outside the gene matches. This CDR3 spans 18 amino acids. The CDR3 sequence: CSGQAPGLAGRSYNEQFF. The CDR3 nucleotides are TGCAGTGGCCAGGCTCCGGGACTAGCGGGACGCTCCTACAATGAGCAGTTCTTC.

This clonotype was seen ten or more times. V usage is TRBV11-2 and J usage is TRBJ2-1; D ambiguous. The V end was cut by 4 bases, the J end by 10 bases, with 11 bases between. Germline V lookup: CDR1 SGHAT, CDR2 FQNNGV. The CDR3 length is 12 residues. The CDR3 coding sequence is TGTGCCAGCAGCTCGAACGTTCCCGAGCAGTTCTTC. Translation: CASSSNVPEQFF.

This clonotype was seen ten or more times. V usage is TRBV27 and J usage is TRBJ2-2; D gene unclear. This CDR3 has 13 amino acids. V dropped 4 bases and J dropped 7 bases, with 10 bases sitting between them. Per germline, CDR1 MNHEY and CDR2 SMNVEV (reference sequence). CDR3 sequence reads: CASSYRRHGELFF. As DNA, the CDR3 is TGTGCCAGCAGTTACCGAAGGCACGGGGAGCTGTTTTTT.

This clonotype was detected ten times or more. The V gene is TRBV5-5, the J gene TRBJ2-2; 8 positions match TRBD1. The CDR3 extends over 17 amino acids. The germline V gene has CDR1 SGHKS and CDR2 YYEKEE (reference sequence). Losses at the gene ends were 0 bases for V and 5 bases for J; bases not matched to a gene: 9. The CDR3 nucleotides are TGTGCCAGCAGCTTGGGCAGCCAGGGGGCGCGGACCGGGGAGCTGTTTTTT. As protein: CASSLGSQGARTGELFF.

This clonotype has a count of ten or more. The chain is built from TRBV29-1 and TRBJ1-1; D is perhaps TRBD1 (6 bases). Per the germline V gene, CDR1 is SQVTM and CDR2 is ANQGSEA. Trimming left V 0 bases short and J 11 bases short, with 16 bases between. This CDR3 contains 13 residues. CDR3 nucleotide sequence: TGCAGCGTTGAAGAGGAAACAGGGTCCGACGCTTTCTTT. As protein: CSVEEETGSDAFF.

This clonotype was detected many times. This sequence joins TRBV30 and TRBJ1-1; D may be TRBD1 (5 bases). This CDR3 comprises 10 residues. Trimming removed 6 bases from V and 8 bases from J, with 10 bases in between. The V gene's germline CDR1 is GTSNPN and CDR2 SVGIG (reference sequence). Written as DNA, the CDR3 is TGTGCCTGTGACAGTGGCGAAGCTTTCTTT. Translating it yields CACDSGEAFF.

This clonotype has ten or more counts. This chain joins TRBV3-1 and TRBJ2-7; the D gene is possibly TRBD1 (6 bases). V lost 1 base and J lost 10, with 14 bases in between. Germline V gives CDR1 LGHDT, CDR2 YNNKEL (reference sequence). CDR3 length equals 13 residues. Here the CDR3 reads CASSQVGGHTQYF. In DNA form, the CDR3 reads TGTGCCAGCAGCCAAGTAGGGGGTCATACACAGTACTTC.

This clonotype was seen many times. J is TRBJ1-1 and V is TRBV11-2; 9 positions agree with TRBD1. Germline V gene lookup returns CDR1 SGHAT and CDR2 FQNNGV. V lost 6 bases to trimming and J lost 3 bases; unmatched junction nucleotides: 8. The CDR3 sequence is 15 residues long. CDR3 nucleotide sequence: TGTGCCAGCAGATACAAACAGGGGGCGCACACTGAAGCTTTCTTT. Protein product: CASRYKQGAHTEAFF.

This clonotype occurred many times. V and J are TRBV3-1 and TRBJ1-1; D is possibly TRBD1 (5 bases). Germline V gene data show CDR1 as LGHDT and CDR2 as YNNKEL (reference sequence). The V gene lost 4 bases and the J gene lost 10 bases, with 16 bases spanning the gap. The CDR3 has 13 amino acids. CDR3 bases: TGTGCCAGCAGCCCGGGACCGATGTGGGGAGCTTTCTTT. It yields the protein CASSPGPMWGAFF.

In its sample, this clonotype was seen many times. The chain recombines TRBV5-1 with TRBJ2-3, with 10 nucleotides matching TRBD2. CDR1 and CDR2 (germline): SGHRS, YFSETQ. J lost 4 bases, V lost 4 bases, and 6 bases had no gene match. This CDR3 spans 15 amino acids. CDR3 nucleotide sequence: TGCGCCAGCAGCCCGCCTAGCGGGAGCTCAGATACGCAGTATTTT. Protein product: CASSPPSGSSDTQYF.

This clonotype was seen repeatedly, ten times or more. This sequence joins TRBV20-1 and TRBJ1-6, with D unclear. CDR3 size: 15 residues. Between the trimmed V and J ends, which lost 2 bases and 11 bases, there was a span of 19 bases. Looked up from germline, CDR1 is DFQATT and CDR2 is SNEGSKA (reference sequence). This CDR3 reads CSARIRAELSTPLHF. DNA for the CDR3: TGCAGTGCTAGAATCCGGGCAGAACTTTCCACACCCCTCCACTTT.

The table lists this clonotype with many counts. The chain joins TRBV10-3 to TRBJ2-5; 10 nucleotides line up with TRBD1. Germline V gene lookup returns CDR1 ENHRY and CDR2 SYGVKD. The CDR3 consists of 15 residues. V lost 6 bases to trimming and J lost 5 bases; unmatched junction nucleotides: 9. CDR3 sequence: CAIRPGTGVEETQYF. The CDR3 DNA reads TGTGCCATCAGACCCGGGACAGGGGTTGAGGAGACCCAGTACTTC.

This clonotype showed up many times. This chain joins TRBV5-1 and TRBJ2-4, with unresolved D. Per germline, CDR1 SGHRS and CDR2 YFSETQ. There are 16 residues in the CDR3. V shed 0 bases and J shed 6 bases, with 16 bases lying between them. The chain's CDR3 is CASSLASEQIGNIQYF. The CDR3 nucleotides are TGCGCCAGCAGCTTGGCCTCGGAGCAAATAGGAAACATTCAGTACTTC.

In its sample, this clonotype was seen many times. This chain connects TRBV20-1 to TRBJ2-1; TRBD2 agrees at 15 bases. Germline V gene data show CDR1 as DFQATT and CDR2 as SNEGSKA (reference sequence). CDR3 length equals 14 residues. The V segment lost 6 bases and the J segment 4 bases; nucleotides outside the gene matches: 1. As DNA, the CDR3 is TGCAGTGCCGGACTAGCGGGAGGGTACAATGAGCAGTTCTTC. Its protein product is CSAGLAGGYNEQFF.

This clonotype was detected ten times or more. The chain is built from TRBV12-3 or TRBV12-4 and TRBJ1-1; TRBD1 is a possible D gene (5 bases). CDR3 size: 14 residues. V lost 7 bases and J 4 bases, leaving 16 bases between the germline ends. CDR3 DNA: TGTGCCAGCACCCAAGCACAAGGGGTCACTGAAGCTTTCTTT. Translated, it gives CASTQAQGVTEAFF.

This clonotype was seen repeatedly, ten times or more. CDR3 in DNA: TGTGCCACCAGCGGACAGGGAAGAACAGATACGCAGTATTTT. Its protein product is CATSGQGRTDTQYF. The chain uses TRBV24-1 and TRBJ2-3; 8 bases are shared with TRBD1. In germline, CDR1 is KGHDR, CDR2 SFDVKD. The CDR3 consists of 14 residues. The J segment lost 3 bases and the V segment lost 7 bases, leaving 5 bases of the junction unmatched.

This clonotype was detected ten times or more. The V gene is TRBV4-1, the J gene TRBJ1-3; D not resolved. The CDR3 totals 14 residues. Germline CDR1 is MGHRA and CDR2 is YSYEKL. V lost 3 bases, J lost 9 bases, and 15 bases lay in between. DNA for the CDR3: TGCGCCAGCAGCCACCCCCGGTTTGTGAGCACCATATATTTT. Translating it yields CASSHPRFVSTIYF.

This clonotype was seen many times. The J gene is TRBJ2-1, the V gene TRBV20-1, with 10 nucleotides matching TRBD2. CDR3 length equals 16 residues. CDR1 is DFQATT and CDR2 is SNEGSKA in the germline V gene (reference sequence). V shed 2 bases and J 7 bases; nucleotides not matched to a gene: 11. CDR3 region: CSARRASGSVGNEQFF. CDR3 DNA: TGCAGTGCTAGACGGGCTAGCGGGAGTGTTGGTAATGAGCAGTTCTTC.